Given below is one TCR beta chain in context. The target antigen is unknown. Each CDR3 protein gets one entry after TCRdb re-called the 5' RACE reads with MiXCR. The sample holds around 250,000 distinct CDR3 sequences, about 7% seen once. Germline CDR1 MGHRA, CDR2 YSYEKL. Between the trimmed V and J ends, which lost 4 bases and 1 base, there was a span of 17 bases. The CDR3 extends over 16 amino acids. The sample is drawn from a study of identical twins. Study-wide results and limits: Possibly, invariant MAIT and iNKT cells partly confounded zero-insertion analyses. It was out-of-frame TCR alpha sharing in monozygotic twins that models underestimated. Abundant beta clonotypes from cord blood had fewer insertions, unlike memory repertoires, which showed none.

Among all donors, each was a healthy Caucasian. The sample was also reused in another study, on yellow fever vaccine responses in identical twins.

The sequenced sample consisted of memory (CD45RO+) T cells sorted from blood. This chain uses TRBV4-1 with TRBJ2-7; D is perhaps TRBD1 (6 bases). This clonotype was obtained from a woman under 30 in good health. The CDR3 sequence is CASSPETGSFSYEQYF. CDR3 in DNA: TGCGCCAGCAGCCCGGAAACAGGGTCTTTTTCCTACGAGCAGTACTTC.